The rows below give T cell receptor beta chains drawn from one sample of a study of T cells in localized non-small cell lung cancer. Sequencing used immunoSEQ multiplex PCR; TCRdb keeps in-frame clones, though not all of them. This sample yields under 1,500 clones, of which 23% are seen a single time; around 16% belongs to the top ten. The material sequenced was normal lung tissue next to the tumor, taken before any cancer treatment. Source of these receptors: a female donor at least 60 years old with stage I squamous cell lung carcinoma. The CDR3 runs from the conserved cysteine through the conserved F or W. Each record gives: J gene, D gene, V gene, clone size, CDR3 protein, CDR3 DNA. A D gene is named only where the DNA matches it firmly. The listing skips clone size in some rows; elsewhere it reads once, few, many or a size class.

TRBJ2-1 TRBD2 TRBV11-3 NA CASSYGTSGIYNEQFF TGTGCCAGCAGCTACGGGACTAGCGGGATATACAATGAGCAGTTCTTC
TRBJ1-2 NA TRBV10-2 NA CASSEAGIYGYTF TGCGCCAGCAGTGAAGCAGGCATCTATGGCTACACCTTC
TRBJ2-1 NA TRBV11-3 large CASSLGDRGLAGVQQFF TGTGCCAGCAGCTTAGGGGACAGGGGTTTAGCGGGAGTTCAGCAGTTCTTC
TRBJ2-3 NA TRBV11-3 medium-sized CASSLVRTTDTQYF TGTGCCAGCAGCTTGGTACGGACCACAGATACGCAGTATTTT
TRBJ2-7 TRBD2 TRBV11-3 few CASSPSGRASEQYF TGTGCCAGCAGCCCAAGCGGGAGGGCCTCCGAGCAGTACTTC
TRBJ2-5 NA TRBV5-1 few CASSFWTAQETQYF TGCGCCAGCAGCTTCTGGACAGCCCAAGAGACCCAGTACTTC
TRBJ1-5 TRBD1 TRBV10-2 NA CASSESGQNQPQHF TGCGCCAGCAGTGAGTCGGGACAGAATCAGCCCCAGCATTTT
TRBJ2-2 NA TRBV11-3 few CASSLVVNNTGELFF TGTGCCAGCAGCTTAGTAGTCAACAACACCGGGGAGCTGTTTTTT
TRBJ2-7 TRBD2 TRBV11-3 few CASSGGGTSDYEQYF TGTGCCAGCAGCGGAGGAGGGACTAGCGACTACGAGCAGTACTTC
TRBJ2-1 TRBD2 TRBV11-3 few CASSLGTSRYNEQFF TGTGCCAGCAGCTTAGGGACTAGCAGATACAATGAGCAGTTCTTC
TRBJ2-1 TRBD2 TRBV9 NA CASSSRTSGTHNEQFF TGTGCCAGCAGCTCAAGGACTAGCGGGACGCACAATGAGCAGTTCTTC
TRBJ1-2 TRBD1 TRBV30 NA CAWRDRGYGYTF TGTGCCTGGAGGGACAGGGGTTATGGCTACACCTTC
TRBJ2-7 NA TRBV9 few CASSVTWDNSYEQYF TGTGCCAGCAGCGTAACCTGGGACAACTCCTACGAGCAGTACTTC
TRBJ1-2 TRBD1 TRBV5-1 NA CASSSDPGTGGGYTF TGCGCCAGCAGCTCAGACCCCGGGACAGGGGGCGGCTACACCTTC
TRBJ2-7 NA TRBV6-8 NA CASSYGPALDEQYF TGTGCCAGCAGTTACGGGCCAGCCTTGGACGAGCAGTACTTC
TRBJ2-3 TRBD2 TRBV9 medium-sized CASSVAGTRADTQYF TGTGCCAGCAGCGTAGCGGGGACTAGAGCAGATACGCAGTATTTT
TRBJ2-2 NA TRBV30 NA CAWSVGRVFHGELFF TGTGCCTGGAGTGTAGGCAGGGTGTTCCACGGGGAGCTGTTTTTT
TRBJ2-1 NA TRBV14 NA CASSQFLGPRNEQFF TGTGCCAGCAGCCAATTTCTAGGCCCTAGGAATGAGCAGTTCTTC
TRBJ2-6 NA TRBV14 NA CASSLRTQGTGANVLTF TGTGCCAGCAGCCTTCGTACTCAGGGTACTGGGGCCAACGTCCTGACTTTC
TRBJ2-2 NA TRBV11-3 few CASSLVGRITRELFF TGTGCCAGCAGCTTAGTCGGACGGATCACCCGGGAGCTGTTTTTT
TRBJ2-7 TRBD2 TRBV11-3 few CASSWGLAGSYEQYF TGTGCCAGCAGCTGGGGACTAGCGGGGTCCTACGAGCAGTACTTC
TRBJ2-2 TRBD2 TRBV11-3 few CASSSPGAGGPRELFF TGTGCCAGCAGCTCCCCTGGAGCGGGAGGGCCGAGGGAGCTGTTTTTT
TRBJ2-1 NA TRBV5-1 once CASSSGGGIYNEQFF TGCGCCAGCAGCTCTGGAGGGGGGATTTACAATGAGCAGTTCTTC
TRBJ2-5 NA TRBV5-1 NA CASSLVPGAEETQYF TGCGCCAGCAGCTTGGTACCGGGGGCCGAAGAGACCCAGTACTTC
TRBJ2-1 TRBD2 TRBV6-8 NA CASSSGLAGGVGEQFF TGTGCCAGCAGTTCAGGACTAGCGGGGGGGGTTGGTGAGCAGTTCTTC
TRBJ1-1 NA TRBV6-8 NA CASRPTTRGTEAFF TGTGCCAGCAGGCCGACCACCCGGGGCACTGAAGCTTTCTTT
TRBJ1-1 NA TRBV30 NA CAWSAGFGRAEAFF TGTGCCTGGAGTGCCGGGTTTGGTCGCGCTGAAGCTTTCTTT
TRBJ2-7 TRBD1 TRBV9 few CASSSSTGGDEQYF TGTGCCAGCAGCAGCTCGACAGGGGGCGACGAGCAGTACTTC
TRBJ2-1 TRBD2 TRBV9 few CASSVAGGGAGGPDNEQFF TGTGCCAGCAGCGTAGCGGGGGGCGGAGCGGGAGGGCCGGACAATGAGCAGTTCTTC
TRBJ2-3 NA TRBV9 few CASSPHPISTDTQYF TGTGCCAGCAGCCCCCACCCTATCAGCACAGATACGCAGTATTTT
TRBJ1-3 NA TRBV29-1 NA CSGESSGNTIYF TGCAGCGGAGAGAGCTCTGGAAACACCATATATTTT
TRBJ1-5 NA TRBV10-2 NA CASTESGTNQPQHF TGCGCCAGCACGGAATCCGGGACCAATCAGCCCCAGCATTTT
TRBJ1-2 NA TRBV14 NA CASSRSQANYGYTF TGTGCCAGCAGCCGTTCCCAAGCTAACTATGGCTACACCTTC
TRBJ2-1 TRBD2 TRBV11-3 NA CASSPGTSGSMVYNEQFF TGTGCCAGCAGCCCGGGGACTAGCGGGAGTATGGTCTACAATGAGCAGTTCTTC
TRBJ1-4 TRBD1 TRBV11-3 medium-sized CASSDARGTVNEKLFF TGTGCCAGCAGCGACGCTCGAGGGACAGTGAATGAAAAACTGTTTTTT
TRBJ1-1 NA TRBV30 few CAWSVKGSTEAFF TGTGCCTGGAGTGTAAAGGGGAGTACTGAAGCTTTCTTT
TRBJ2-5 NA TRBV7-5 few CASSLEAGSFETQYF TGTGCCAGCAGCTTAGAGGCAGGGTCGTTTGAGACCCAGTACTTC
TRBJ2-1 NA TRBV7-2 few CASSAGQISYNEQFF TGTGCCAGCAGCGCGGGACAGATCTCCTACAATGAGCAGTTCTTC
TRBJ2-3 NA TRBV6-8 few CASSSPPRSKTDTQYF TGTGCCAGCAGTTCCCCCCCGAGGAGCAAGACAGATACGCAGTATTTT
TRBJ2-7 TRBD2 TRBV9 NA CASSPQLAGVYEQYF TGTGCCAGCAGCCCTCAACTAGCGGGAGTCTACGAGCAGTACTTC
TRBJ2-3 TRBD2 TRBV29-1 NA CSVDGGSTADTQYF TGCAGCGTTGACGGCGGGAGTACGGCAGATACGCAGTATTTT
TRBJ1-1 TRBD1 TRBV9 NA CASSDRESTEAFF TGTGCCAGCAGTGACAGGGAGAGCACTGAAGCTTTCTTT
TRBJ1-5 NA TRBV19 large CASSIQAHQPQHF TGTGCCAGTAGTATACAGGCGCATCAGCCCCAGCATTTT
TRBJ2-6 NA TRBV25-1 NA CASSCSLWTKSGNVLTF TGTGCCAGCAGTTGCTCTCTCTGGACAAAGTCGGGCAACGTCCTGACTTTC
TRBJ2-1 TRBD2 TRBV11-3 medium-sized CASSFRLAGSDNEQFF TGTGCCAGCAGCTTCCGACTAGCGGGGTCAGACAATGAGCAGTTCTTC
TRBJ2-3 NA TRBV19 NA CASSIGRNTDTQYF TGTGCCAGTAGTATAGGCAGAAACACAGATACGCAGTATTTT
TRBJ1-1 TRBD1 TRBV19 hyperexpanded CASSAQGRSTEAFF TGTGCCAGTAGTGCACAGGGGAGGAGCACTGAAGCTTTCTTT
TRBJ2-7 NA TRBV5-1 NA CASSLASGRYEQYF TGCGCCAGCAGCTTGGCGTCAGGGCGGTACGAGCAGTACTTC
TRBJ2-1 TRBD2 TRBV5-1 NA CASSPGTSHNEQFF TGCGCCAGCAGCCCCGGGACTAGCCACAATGAGCAGTTCTTC
TRBJ1-1 NA TRBV6-7 NA CASRPSTEAFF TGTGCCAGCAGACCTTCCACTGAAGCTTTCTTT
TRBJ2-5 TRBD2 TRBV11-3 medium-sized CASSFELAGGSGETQYF TGTGCCAGCAGCTTTGAACTAGCGGGAGGGTCAGGGGAGACCCAGTACTTC
TRBJ2-1 TRBD2 TRBV6-8 NA CASKKREGLNEQFF TGTGCCAGCAAAAAGCGGGAGGGCCTCAATGAGCAGTTCTTC
TRBJ2-1 NA TRBV6-8 few CASSSPGFYNEQFF TGTGCCAGCAGCTCCCCGGGCTTCTACAATGAGCAGTTCTTC
TRBJ1-2 TRBD1 TRBV6-8 NA CASSNRGPFRGGYTF TGTGCCAGCAGTAACAGGGGGCCCTTTAGGGGTGGCTACACCTTC
TRBJ1-3 NA TRBV5-1 NA CASSPGQSSGNTIYF TGCGCCAGCAGCCCGGGACAAAGCTCTGGAAACACCATATATTTT
TRBJ1-4 NA TRBV6-8 NA CASSQQLNEKLFF TGTGCCTCGAGCCAGCAGCTTAATGAAAAACTGTTTTTT
TRBJ2-1 TRBD2 TRBV11-3 few CASSLVGRTPYNEQFF TGTGCCAGCAGCTTGGTCGGGAGGACCCCCTACAATGAGCAGTTCTTC
TRBJ2-7 TRBD2 TRBV6-8 large CASSGGTSYEQYF TGTGCCAGCAGCGGGGGGACTTCCTACGAGCAGTACTTC